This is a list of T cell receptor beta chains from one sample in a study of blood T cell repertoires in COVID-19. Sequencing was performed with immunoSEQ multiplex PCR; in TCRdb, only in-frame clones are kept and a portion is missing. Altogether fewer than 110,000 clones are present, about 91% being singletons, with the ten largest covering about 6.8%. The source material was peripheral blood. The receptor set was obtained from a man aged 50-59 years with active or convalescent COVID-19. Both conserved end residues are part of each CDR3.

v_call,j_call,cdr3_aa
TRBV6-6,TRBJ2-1,CASSYSNRGGNEQFF
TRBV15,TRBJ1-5,CATSRDRVRMSNQPQHF
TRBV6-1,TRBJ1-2,CASSELGADYGYTF
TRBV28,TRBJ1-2,CASSSRPRLSSF
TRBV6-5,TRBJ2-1,CASKLGGQYYNEQFF
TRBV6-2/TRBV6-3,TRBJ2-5,CASSFGAQETQYF
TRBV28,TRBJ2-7,CASRTNRGTRGTTYEQYF
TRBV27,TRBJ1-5,CARSRGNQPQHF
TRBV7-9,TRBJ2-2,CASSLEGARTGELFF
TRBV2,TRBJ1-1,CASTRPDSPNTEAFF
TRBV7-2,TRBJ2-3,CASSSGTSGNTDTQYF
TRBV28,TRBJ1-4,CASGKAATNEKLFF
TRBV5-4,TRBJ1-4,CASSLDMEGEKLFF
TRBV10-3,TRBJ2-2,CASSSGGTGELFF
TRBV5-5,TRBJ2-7,CASSFFGQGDRGYEQYF
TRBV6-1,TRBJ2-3,CASSEMGQVTDTQYF
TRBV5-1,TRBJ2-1,CASSLGSSASSYNEQFF
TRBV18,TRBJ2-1,CASSPPQTGYNEQFF
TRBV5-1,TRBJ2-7,CASSLEPAGGLDEQYF
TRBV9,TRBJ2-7,CASSVAGEYEQYF
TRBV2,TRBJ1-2,CASSLVSAREPYGYTF
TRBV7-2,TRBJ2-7,CASSIARTSYEQYF
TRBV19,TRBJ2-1,CASSITSGGLSYNEQFF
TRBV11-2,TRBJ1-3,CASSLVPGGTIYF
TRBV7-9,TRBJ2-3,CASSLPRDGRGDTQYF
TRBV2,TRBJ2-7,CASRGSGRGLEAEQYF
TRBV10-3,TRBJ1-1,CAISAWDSSANTEAFF
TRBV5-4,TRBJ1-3,CATQTTGIGNTIYF
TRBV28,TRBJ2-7,CASNPLRADEQYF
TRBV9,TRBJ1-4,CASSVELDATNEKLFF
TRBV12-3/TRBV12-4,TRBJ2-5,CASRRSQETQYF
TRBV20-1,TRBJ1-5,CSASKENWSNQPQHF
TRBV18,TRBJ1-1,CASSPWTGTKGTEAFF
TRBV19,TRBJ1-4,CASSIGDSLGEKLFF
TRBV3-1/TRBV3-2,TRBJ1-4,CASSQVQGGRGKLFF
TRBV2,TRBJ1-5,CASNREINQPQHF
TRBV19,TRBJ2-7,CASSETSGRHYEQYF
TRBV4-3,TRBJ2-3,CASSLGTGDLDTQYF
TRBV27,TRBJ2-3,CASTLGFSGRAPDTQYF
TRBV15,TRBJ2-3,CAIKREVVDTQYF
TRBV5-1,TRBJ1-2,CASSPTGGLNYGYTF
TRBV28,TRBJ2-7,CASSSLAGAYEQYF
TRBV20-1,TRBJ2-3,CSASGGRTDTQYF
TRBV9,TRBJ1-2,CASSVRQGYGYTF
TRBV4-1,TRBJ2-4,CASSQDWGTVQNQYF
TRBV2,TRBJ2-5,CAVMGLMTGKGETQYF
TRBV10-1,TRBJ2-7,CASSGGGSSYEQYF
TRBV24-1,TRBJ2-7,CATSDGGTGGSYEQYF
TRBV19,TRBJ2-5,CAARQGAGETQYF
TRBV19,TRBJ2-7,CASSFSLGRDYEQYF
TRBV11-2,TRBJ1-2,CASSPDRKANYGYTF
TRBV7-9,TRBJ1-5,CASSVGTFSNQPQHF
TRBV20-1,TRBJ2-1,CSASAVDNEQFF
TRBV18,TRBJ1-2,CASSPREGRNYGYTF
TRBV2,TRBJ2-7,CASSEALDYRRPYEQYF
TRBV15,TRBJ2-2,CATSRKWGGSNTGELFF
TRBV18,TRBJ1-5,CASSPGQGNQPQHF
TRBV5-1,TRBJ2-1,CASSPVPSSSYNEQFF
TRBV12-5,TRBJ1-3,CASGSGRNGNTIYF
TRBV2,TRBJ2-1,CASGRAYNEQFF